Shown below are 27 T cell receptor beta chains from a single sample sequenced in a study of cytomegalovirus exposure and HLA in healthy donors. Sequencing used immunoSEQ multiplex PCR; TCRdb keeps in-frame clones, though not all of them. This table has about 360,000 clones, just over 85% appearing once. The sequenced sample consisted of PBMCs. The receptors were gathered from a woman in her late teens or twenties in good health and CMV-seronegative.

The count of this clone is one. The chain combines TRBV9 with TRBJ1-2; D is uncertain. Between the trimmed V and J ends, which lost 2 bases and 8 bases, there was a span of 16 bases. Germline CDR1 SGDLS, CDR2 YYNGEE. There are 14 residues in the CDR3. The CDR3 nucleotides read TGTGCCAGCAGCGTTGACCGTCCACGGAGGGGCTACACCTTC. It is translated as CASSVDRPRRGYTF.

This clone was counted once. The V gene is TRBV18, the J gene TRBJ2-3; the D is unclear. The CDR3 loop spans 13 amino acids. V lost 3 bases to trimming and J lost 6 bases, with 10 bases between them. Germline values: CDR1 KGHSH, CDR2 LQKENI. The CDR3 is CASSPLASDTQYF. The CDR3 nucleotides read TGTGCCAGCTCACCTTTGGCCAGTGATACGCAGTATTTT.

The genes are TRBV4-1 and TRBJ1-2, with 11 bases identical to TRBD1. The CDR3 is 16 amino acids. Germline V gives CDR1 MGHRA, CDR2 YSYEKL. V gave up 1 base and J gave up 0 bases; unmatched junction bases: 1. CDR3 residues: CASSQGTGGTNYGYTF. CDR3 coding DNA: TGCGCCAGCAGCCAAGGGACAGGGGGCACTAACTATGGCTACACCTTC.

V is TRBV18 and J is TRBJ2-3, with 14 positions matching TRBD2. Germline values: CDR1 KGHSH, CDR2 LQKENI. This CDR3 is built from 16 residues. Trimming at V came to 3 bases and at J to 6 bases, leaving 5 bases not matched to a gene. The CDR3 sequence: CASSPGLAGVLDTQYF. As DNA, the CDR3 is TGTGCCAGCTCACCGGGACTAGCGGGAGTTCTGGATACGCAGTATTTT.

V is TRBV2 and J is TRBJ1-5; 7 nucleotides agree with TRBD1. The germline V gene encodes CDR1 SNHLY and CDR2 FYNNEI. Trimming cost V 8 bases and J 1 base; bases outside gene matches: 5. The CDR3 length is 14 residues. The CDR3 DNA is TGTGCCAGCGCTGGGGACAGAAGCAATCAGCCCCAGCATTTT. Translation gives CASAGDRSNQPQHF. Using reference TRBV2 and TRBJ1-5 for the parts outside the CDR3, the full variable domain is EPEVTQTPSHQVTQMGQEVILRCVPISNHLYFYWYRQILGQKVEFLVSFYNNEISEKSEIFDDQFSVERPDGSNFTLKIRSTKLEDSAMYFCASAGDRSNQPQHFGDGTRLSIL.

This chain links TRBV11-3 with TRBJ2-2; D is unresolved. Germline V lookup: CDR1 SGHNT, CDR2 YENEEA. The V and J ends lost 1 base and 7 bases respectively, with 7 bases between them. The CDR3 covers 13 residues. In DNA form, the CDR3 reads TGTGCCAGCAGCTTAGCCCCCCTCGGGGAGCTGTTTTTT. Its protein product is CASSLAPLGELFF.

The J gene is TRBJ2-3, the V gene TRBV2; 8 positions agree with TRBD2. Germline-derived CDR1 and CDR2 are SNHLY and FYNNEI. J lost 13 bases, V lost 4 bases, and 10 bases had no gene match. CDR3 length: 13 amino acids. CDR3 in amino acids: CASSGVSGGPKYF. The CDR3, as DNA: TGTGCCAGCAGTGGGGTGTCGGGAGGGCCCAAGTATTTT.

The chain employs TRBV5-1 and TRBJ2-1, with a tentative D call TRBD1 (6 bases). Trimming removed 1 base from V and 0 bases from J, with 11 bases in between. CDR1 SGHRS and CDR2 YFSETQ come from the germline V gene. This CDR3 is built from 16 residues. CDR3 nucleotides: TGCGCCAGCAGCTTGACAGGGCAAAGCTCCTACAATGAGCAGTTCTTC. Translating gives CASSLTGQSSYNEQFF.

The chain recombines TRBV27 with TRBJ1-5, with 8 bases fitting TRBD1. The germline gives CDR1 MNHEY, CDR2 SMNVEV (reference sequence). This CDR3 has 15 amino acids. Unmatched junction bases numbered 6, after V lost 5 bases and J lost 3 bases. As DNA, the CDR3 is TGTGCCAGCAGTCCCTGGGGACAGGACAATCAGCCCCAGCATTTT. Translating it yields CASSPWGQDNQPQHF.

V and J are TRBV4-1 and TRBJ1-1; 8 positions match TRBD1. Trimming took 4 bases from V and 5 from J; bases not matched to a gene: 6. The CDR3 is 14 residues long. CDR1 is MGHRA and CDR2 is YSYEKL in the germline V gene. CDR3 amino acids: CASSRPDRETEAFF. The CDR3 DNA reads TGCGCCAGCAGCCGACCGGACAGGGAGACTGAAGCTTTCTTT.

This chain links TRBV7-6 with TRBJ1-5, with D hard to call. This CDR3 has 15 amino acids. Germline V lookup: CDR1 SGHVS, CDR2 FNYEAQ. The V gene lost 1 base and the J gene lost 0 bases, with 7 bases spanning the gap. This chain's CDR3 is CASSLEADSNQPQHF. CDR3 coding DNA: TGTGCCAGCAGCTTAGAGGCGGATAGCAATCAGCCCCAGCATTTT.

This clone has a handful of counts. The CDR3 coding sequence is TGTGCCTGGAGTGTATCGACACGGAATGAAGCTTTCTTT. Amino acids: CAWSVSTRNEAFF. The chain is built from TRBV30 and TRBJ1-1; no firm D call. The germline CDR1 and CDR2 sequences are GTSNPN and SVGIG (reference sequence). V gave up 0 bases and J gave up 7 bases, with 12 bases separating them. The CDR3 is 13 residues long. The variable domain in full, with the rest retrieved from reference TRBV30 and TRBJ1-1, is SQTIHQWPATLVQPVGSPLSLECTVEGTSNPNLYWYRQAAGRGLQLLFYSVGIGQISSEVPQNLSASRPQDRQFILSSKKLLLSDSGFYLCAWSVSTRNEAFFGQGTRLTVV.

J is TRBJ2-1 and V is TRBV9; 7 bases agree with TRBD2. The V segment lost 2 bases and the J segment 4 bases; nucleotides outside the gene matches: 15. CDR3 size: 18 residues. CDR1 is SGDLS and CDR2 is YYNGEE in the germline V gene. This CDR3 reads CASSVGDYLTKMYNEQFF. CDR3 DNA sequence: TGTGCCAGCAGCGTGGGGGACTACCTTACAAAGATGTACAATGAGCAGTTCTTC.

The chain recombines TRBV4-2 with TRBJ2-5; a weak D match, TRBD2 (6 bases). The CDR3 runs to 15 residues. Germline V lookup: CDR1 LGHNA, CDR2 YNFKEQ. Trimming removed 3 bases from V and 2 bases from J, with 13 bases in between. The CDR3 reads CASSQSIAEQETQYF. The DNA of the CDR3 is TGTGCCAGCAGCCAGTCGATAGCGGAGCAAGAGACCCAGTACTTC.

The chain combines TRBV27 with TRBJ2-7; 8 nucleotides match TRBD2. Germline lookup yields CDR1 MNHEY and CDR2 SMNVEV (reference sequence). The ends lost 6 bases at V and 4 bases at J; junction bases unmatched: 5. The CDR3 totals 13 residues. The CDR3 spells CASSGGAGYEQYF. DNA for the CDR3: TGTGCCAGCAGCGGGGGGGCCGGTTACGAGCAGTACTTC.

V usage is TRBV7-9 and J usage is TRBJ2-2; D is possibly TRBD1 (5 bases). V lost 7 bases and J lost 1, with 13 bases in between. The CDR3 totals 15 residues. Germline CDR1 reads SEHNR; CDR2 reads FQNEAQ (reference sequence). The CDR3 sequence is CASIQGRGNTGELFF. As DNA, the CDR3 is TGTGCCAGCATCCAGGGTAGGGGGAACACCGGGGAGCTGTTTTTT.

The J gene is TRBJ2-1, the V gene TRBV2; 8 positions match TRBD2. Trimming removed 4 bases from V and 6 bases from J; junction bases left unmatched: 8. This CDR3 has 15 residues. Germline loops: CDR1 SNHLY, CDR2 FYNNEI. In nucleotides, the CDR3 is TGTGCCAGCAGTGCTCTGGAGCGGGGGCGCAATGAGCAGTTCTTC. This translates into CASSALERGRNEQFF. Full variable domain (outside the CDR3, taken from reference TRBV2 and TRBJ2-1): EPEVTQTPSHQVTQMGQEVILRCVPISNHLYFYWYRQILGQKVEFLVSFYNNEISEKSEIFDDQFSVERPDGSNFTLKIRSTKLEDSAMYFCASSALERGRNEQFFGPGTRLTVL.

This clone was observed once. The gene calls are TRBV6-5 and TRBJ1-2; D remains unclear. V was pared by 5 bases and J by 4 bases, with 11 bases between. This CDR3 has 13 residues. Germline CDR1 and CDR2: MNHEY and SVGAGI. CDR3 sequence: CASSGEQSYGYTF. In nucleotides, the CDR3 is TGTGCCAGCAGTGGGGAGCAGAGCTATGGCTACACCTTC.

V is TRBV13 and J is TRBJ2-2; no clear D gene. The CDR3 loop spans 12 amino acids. Per the germline V gene, CDR1 is PRHDT and CDR2 is FYEKMQ (reference sequence). V was cut by 6 bases and J by 6 bases, with 8 bases left in between. CDR3 loop: CASRVQAGELFF. Here the CDR3 DNA reads TGTGCCAGCAGGGTTCAGGCCGGGGAGCTGTTTTTT.

This clone was seen a single time. V usage is TRBV28 and J usage is TRBJ1-5; D gene unclear. The CDR3 runs 13 residues. CDR1 and CDR2 (germline): MDHEN, SYDVKM. Between the trimmed V and J ends, which lost 4 bases and 1 base, there was a span of 5 bases. The CDR3 protein is CASSWASNQPQHF. CDR3 in DNA: TGTGCCAGCAGTTGGGCGAGCAATCAGCCCCAGCATTTT.

V and J are TRBV5-1 and TRBJ1-5; D uncertain. The length of the CDR3 is 16 residues. Looked up from germline, CDR1 is SGHRS and CDR2 is YFSETQ. V gave up 2 bases and J gave up 1 base, with 13 bases separating them. CDR3 sequence: CASSFGVHGSNQPQHF. The CDR3 DNA sequence: TGCGCCAGCAGCTTCGGGGTCCATGGGAGCAATCAGCCCCAGCATTTT.

The CDR3 nucleotides read TGTGCCAGCAGTTTGGGGCAGGGTGATCAGCCCCAGCATTTT. Translated: CASSLGQGDQPQHF. This sequence joins TRBV28 and TRBJ1-5; weak D call: TRBD1 (5 bases). There are 14 residues in the CDR3. V was shortened by 3 bases and J by 5 bases, with 11 bases between the two germline ends. Germline assignment: CDR1 MDHEN and CDR2 SYDVKM.

V and J are TRBV7-8 and TRBJ2-4; the D gene is possibly TRBD1 (5 bases). Germline loops: CDR1 SGHVS, CDR2 FQNEAQ. The CDR3 extends over 15 amino acids. V was clipped by 2 bases and J by 8 bases, with 16 bases between them. The CDR3, as DNA: TGTGCCAGCAGCTTAACAGGTGGGATGATGGACATTCAGTACTTC. This gives the protein CASSLTGGMMDIQYF.

In its sample, this clone was seen a few times. This sequence joins TRBV15 and TRBJ2-7; D unresolved. This CDR3 region has 17 residues. Germline V gene data show CDR1 as LNHNV and CDR2 as YYDKDF (reference sequence). Trimming removed 0 bases from V and 0 bases from J, with 15 bases in between. CDR3 DNA sequence: TGTGCCACCAGCAGAGAAGCGTCGGCACCCGACTCCTACGAGCAGTACTTC. Its protein product is CATSREASAPDSYEQYF.

V and J are TRBV29-1 and TRBJ2-1; TRBD1 matches at 8 bases. The CDR3 runs to 16 residues. Germline V gene sequence: CDR1 SQVTM, CDR2 ANQGSEA. Unmatched junction bases numbered 6, after V lost 0 bases and J lost 2 bases. Here the CDR3 reads CSVEDLTQGAYNEQFF. The CDR3 bases are TGCAGCGTTGAAGACTTGACACAGGGGGCCTACAATGAGCAGTTCTTC.

This clone was recorded at least ten times. The V and J genes are TRBV6-4 and TRBJ2-3, with TRBD2 as a possible D gene (5 bases). Germline V gene lookup returns CDR1 MRHNA and CDR2 SNTAGT. Trimming took off 2 bases at V and 0 bases at J, with 9 bases between the two ends. The CDR3 runs 15 residues. In DNA, the CDR3 is TGTGCCAGCAGTGACGGTAGCGCCAGCACAGATACGCAGTATTTT. Residues: CASSDGSASTDTQYF.

The rearrangement links TRBV19 to TRBJ1-1, with 8 bases lining up with TRBD1. J lost 4 bases, V lost 3 bases, and 7 bases had no gene match. The germline V gene encodes CDR1 LNHDA and CDR2 SQIVND (reference sequence). The CDR3 is made up of 15 amino acids. The CDR3 sequence: CASSIRDRIGTEAFF. The CDR3 DNA reads TGTGCCAGTAGTATCCGGGACAGGATCGGCACTGAAGCTTTCTTT.